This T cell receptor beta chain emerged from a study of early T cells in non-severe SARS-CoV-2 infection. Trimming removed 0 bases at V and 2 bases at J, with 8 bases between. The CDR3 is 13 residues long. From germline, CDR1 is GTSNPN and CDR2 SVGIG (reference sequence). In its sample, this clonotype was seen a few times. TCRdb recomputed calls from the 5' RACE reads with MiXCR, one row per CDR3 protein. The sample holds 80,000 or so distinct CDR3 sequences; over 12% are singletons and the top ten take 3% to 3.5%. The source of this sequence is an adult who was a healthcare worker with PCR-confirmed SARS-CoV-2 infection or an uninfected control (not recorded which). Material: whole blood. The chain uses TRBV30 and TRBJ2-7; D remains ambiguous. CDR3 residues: CAWSVGPAYEQYF. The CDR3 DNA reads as TGTGCCTGGAGTGTAGGGCCCGCCTACGAGCAGTACTTC.